The 10 T cell receptor beta chains listed next were all sequenced from one sample in a study of T cells after yellow fever vaccination. Each CDR3 protein gets one entry after TCRdb re-called the 5' RACE reads with MiXCR. The data show 550,000 or so distinct CDR3 sequences, with roughly 21% seen just once and 13% to 15% held by the top ten. The specimen comprised PBMCs, sampled 15 days after the yellow fever booster vaccination. The origin of the receptors is a man aged 25 to 45 who received the YFV17D yellow fever vaccine.

The chain has TRBV29-1 and TRBJ2-7; D might be TRBD1 (5 bases). The V and J ends lost 4 bases and 3 bases respectively, with 13 bases between them. CDR1 is SQVTM, CDR2 ANQGSEA, per germline. This CDR3 is built from 13 residues. CDR3 sequence (DNA): TGCAGCGTTGGGGCAGGACACTACTACGAGCAGTACTTC. This encodes CSVGAGHYYEQYF.

This clonotype came up a few times. The chain carries TRBV6-2 or TRBV6-3 and TRBJ1-1, with D tentatively TRBD1 (5 bases). Germline assignment: CDR1 MNHEY and CDR2 SVGEGT. The V end was cut by 2 bases, the J end by 3 bases, with 19 bases between. The CDR3 contains 17 residues. The CDR3 bases are TGTGCCAGCAGTTACCCCGGCGGGGCACCGGTTTACACTGAAGCTTTCTTT. It encodes CASSYPGGAPVYTEAFF.

J is TRBJ2-2 and V is TRBV21-1; TRBD1 is the table's D call and was not checked against the DNA. TRBV21-1 is classified as a pseudogene. The CDR3 is 17 amino acids. CDR3 sequence (DNA): TGTGCCAGCAGCGGGACACCGAGCTTAACGAACACCGGGGAGCTGTTTTTT. Encoded protein: CASSGTPSLTNTGELFF.

The gene calls are TRBV28 and TRBJ2-5, with D maybe TRBD2 (5 bases). The CDR3 extends over 14 amino acids. CDR1 MDHEN and CDR2 SYDVKM come from the germline V gene. With 3 bases removed from V and 4 bases from J, the gap between germline ends came to 12 bases. This chain's CDR3 is CASSFPGYGETQYF. Here the CDR3 DNA reads TGTGCCAGCAGTTTTCCGGGGTACGGAGAGACCCAGTACTTC.

This clonotype was picked up a small number of times. V and J are TRBV5-5 and TRBJ2-7, with a possible D match to TRBD1 (5 bases). The V gene lost 2 bases and the J gene lost 2 bases, with 5 bases spanning the gap. In germline, CDR1 is SGHKS, CDR2 YYEKEE (reference sequence). The CDR3 loop spans 12 amino acids. The CDR3 sequence: CASSLQAYEQYF. As DNA, the CDR3 is TGTGCCAGCAGCTTACAGGCCTACGAGCAGTACTTC.

The chain couples TRBV13 to TRBJ2-5; 8 bases align to TRBD1. CDR3 length equals 15 residues. Germline values: CDR1 PRHDT, CDR2 FYEKMQ (reference sequence). V dropped 7 bases and J dropped 5; count of bases not matched to a gene: 12. In nucleotides, the CDR3 is TGTGCCAGCACCACAAGAGCAGGGGGCGGCGAGACCCAGTACTTC. Amino acids: CASTTRAGGGETQYF.

The gene calls are TRBV7-2 and TRBJ2-1; D perhaps matches TRBD1 (6 bases). Germline CDR1 reads SGHTA; CDR2 reads FQGNSA. Trimming cost V 4 bases and J 5 bases, with 12 bases left between them. The CDR3 contains 14 residues. CDR3 nucleotide sequence: TGTGCCAGCAGCTCCGGGACACCCAACAATGAGCAGTTCTTC. This gives the protein CASSSGTPNNEQFF.

The chain links TRBV28 to TRBJ2-1, with 9 bases fitting TRBD2. V dropped 6 bases and J dropped 12; count of bases not matched to a gene: 9. CDR1 and CDR2 from the germline V gene are MDHEN and SYDVKM. The length of the CDR3 is 13 residues. The DNA of the CDR3 is TGTGCCAGCAGCCCGGGACTAGCTTTCGGGCAGTTCTTC. Translation: CASSPGLAFGQFF.

The chain combines TRBV20-1 with TRBJ2-4; no clear D gene. Trimming removed 5 bases from V and 0 bases from J, with 11 bases in between. The CDR3 runs 14 residues. Germline CDR1 and CDR2: DFQATT and SNEGSKA (reference sequence). CDR3 residues: CSAPRLVAKNIQYF. DNA of the CDR3: TGCAGTGCTCCGCGACTGGTAGCCAAAAACATTCAGTACTTC.

V is TRBV7-3 and J is TRBJ2-1, with TRBD2 as a possible D gene (5 bases). There are 14 residues in the CDR3. Germline V gene sequence: CDR1 SGHTA, CDR2 FQGTGA. Deletions cut 7 bases from V and 6 bases from J, with 16 bases between. CDR3 protein: CASNRPASRNEQFF. CDR3 bases: TGTGCCAGCAACCGCCCGGCTAGCCGCAATGAGCAGTTCTTC.